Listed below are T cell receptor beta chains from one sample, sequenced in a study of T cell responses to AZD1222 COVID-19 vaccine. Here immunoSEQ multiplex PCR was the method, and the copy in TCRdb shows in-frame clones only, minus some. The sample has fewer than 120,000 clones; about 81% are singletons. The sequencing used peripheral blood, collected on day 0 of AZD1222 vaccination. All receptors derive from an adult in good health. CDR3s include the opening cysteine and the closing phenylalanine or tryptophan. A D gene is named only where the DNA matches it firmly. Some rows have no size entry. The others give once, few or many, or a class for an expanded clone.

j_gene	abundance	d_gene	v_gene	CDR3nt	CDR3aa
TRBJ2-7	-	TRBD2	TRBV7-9	TGTGCCAGCAGCCCCGGAGGTAGTCGGGGGGTCTACGAGCAGTACTTC	CASSPGGSRGVYEQYF
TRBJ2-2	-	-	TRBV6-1	TGTGCCAGCAGTGAAAGAACAGGAACCGGGGAGCTGTTTTTT	CASSERTGTGELFF
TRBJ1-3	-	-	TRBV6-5	TGTGCCAGCAGTTACGAAACAGGGACTGGAAACACCATATATTTT	CASSYETGTGNTIYF
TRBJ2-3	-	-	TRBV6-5	TGTGCCAGCAGTCCAACCCTTAGCACAGATACGCAGTATTTT	CASSPTLSTDTQYF
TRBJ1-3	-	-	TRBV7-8	TGTGCCAGCAGCTTAGCGCTTGAGTTATCTGGAAACACCATATATTTT	CASSLALELSGNTIYF
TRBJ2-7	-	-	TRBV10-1	TGCGCCAGCAGTGAAGGAGGATCCGACGAGCAGTACTTC	CASSEGGSDEQYF
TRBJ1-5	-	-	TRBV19	TGTGCCAGTAGTTCCTCAGGGGCCGGTCAGCCCCAGCATTTT	CASSSSGAGQPQHF
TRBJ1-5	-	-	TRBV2	TGTGCCAGCAGCAGGGATAGCAATCAGCCCCAGCATTTT	CASSRDSNQPQHF
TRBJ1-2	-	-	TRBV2	TGTGCCAGCAGGGAACAGGTTCTAGAAATGTATGGCTACACCTTC	CASREQVLEMYGYTF
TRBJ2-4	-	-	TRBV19	TGTGCCAGCAACGGGGGCCCCGCGGGACTAGCCAAAAACATTCAGTACTTC	CASNGGPAGLAKNIQYF
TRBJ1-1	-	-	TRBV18	TGTGCCAGCTCACCTGACAGAAAGAACACTGAAGCTTTCTTT	CASSPDRKNTEAFF
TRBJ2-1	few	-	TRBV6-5	TGTGCCAGCAGTTACTCCCCGACTCGTGACAGCATAGCGTTCTTC	CASSYSPTRDSIAFF
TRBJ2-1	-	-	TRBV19	TGTGCCAGTAGTATTCTATCCCCGGGAAGCAATGAGCAGTTCTTC	CASSILSPGSNEQFF
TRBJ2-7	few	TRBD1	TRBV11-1	TGTGCCAGCAGTCCCCGGGACAGGGCTCGGGAGCAGTACTTC	CASSPRDRAREQYF
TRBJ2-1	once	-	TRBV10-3	TGTGCCATCAGTGAGTCGAAGTTTAGCGGCAATGAGCAGTTCTTC	CAISESKFSGNEQFF
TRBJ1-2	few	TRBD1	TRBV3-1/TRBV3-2	TGTGCCAGCAGCCAAGCTCCAGGGACAGGGAACTATGGCTACACCTTC	CASSQAPGTGNYGYTF
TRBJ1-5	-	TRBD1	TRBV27	TGTGCCAGCAGTCCTAAATCCGGGACAGGGAATCAGCCCCAGCATTTT	CASSPKSGTGNQPQHF
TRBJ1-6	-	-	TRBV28	TGTGCCAGCTCCTTTGGACAGACCTATTCACCCCTCCACTTT	CASSFGQTYSPLHF
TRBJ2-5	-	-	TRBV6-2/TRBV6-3	TGTGCCAGCAGTTACATTTCGCGGGGAGAGACCCAGTACTTC	CASSYISRGETQYF
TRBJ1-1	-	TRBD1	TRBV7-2	TGTGCCAGCAGCTTAGCTTCGACCCCGGGACAGTCAAACACTGAAGCTTTCTTT	CASSLASTPGQSNTEAFF
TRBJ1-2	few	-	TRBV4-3	TGCGCCAGCAGCCAAGATGGCGTGGGCCTCTATGGCTACACCTTC	CASSQDGVGLYGYTF
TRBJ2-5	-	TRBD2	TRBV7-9	TGTGCCAGCAACCGGGGGGGTTTGGAGACCCAGTACTTC	CASNRGGLETQYF
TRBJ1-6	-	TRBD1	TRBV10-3	TGTGCCATCAGTGAAAGGGGACAGGGATATAATTCACCCCTCCACTTT	CAISERGQGYNSPLHF
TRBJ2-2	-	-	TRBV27	TGTGCCAGCAGTTTAGTGTCCGGGGAGCTGTTTTTT	CASSLVSGELFF
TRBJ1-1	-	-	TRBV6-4	TGTGCCAGCAGCGAAAGAATGGGGCACACTGAAGCTTTCTTT	CASSERMGHTEAFF
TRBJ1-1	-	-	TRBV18	TGTGCCAGCTCCTCGGTTGACACTGAAGCTTTCTTT	CASSSVDTEAFF
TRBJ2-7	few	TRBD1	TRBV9	TGTGCCAGCAGCGACCGACAGGGGGCATTGATCTACGAGCAGTACTTC	CASSDRQGALIYEQYF
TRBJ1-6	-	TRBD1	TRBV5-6	TGTGCCAGCAGCCAAATCACCACAGGGGGTAGATCACCCCTCCACTTT	CASSQITTGGRSPLHF
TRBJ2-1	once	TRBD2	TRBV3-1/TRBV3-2	TGTGCCAGCAGCCAAGAGAGGCGAGCGGGGGGGCCTCCGTTCTTC	CASSQERRAGGPPFF
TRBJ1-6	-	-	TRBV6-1	TGTGCCAGCAGTGAATTATCGGGGAGGAATAATTCACCCCTCCACTTT	CASSELSGRNNSPLHF
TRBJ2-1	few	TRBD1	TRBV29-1	TGCAGCGCCCTGGGACAGCTCAGCTCCTACAATGAGCAGTTCTTC	CSALGQLSSYNEQFF
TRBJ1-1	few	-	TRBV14	TGTGCCAGCAGCCCGACACGAAAAGCTTTCTTT	CASSPTRKAFF
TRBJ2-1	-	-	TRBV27	TGTGCCAGCAGGTATAATGAGCAGTTCTTC	CASRYNEQFF
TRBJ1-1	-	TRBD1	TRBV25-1	TGTGCCAGCAGCCACGGGACAGCCGAAGCTTTCTTT	CASSHGTAEAFF
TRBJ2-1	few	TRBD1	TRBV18	TGTGCCAGCTCCCCTAGACAGGGCCAGTACAATGAGCAGTTCTTC	CASSPRQGQYNEQFF